A selection of T cell receptor beta chains follows, all from one sample in a study of T cells in Graves' hyperthyroidism and ophthalmopathy. MiXCR, applied by TCRdb to the multiplex PCR reads, yields one record per CDR3 protein. The sample includes approximately 400,000 distinct CDR3 sequences, roughly 12% of them seen just once. Specimen: blood. Receptor source: a man aged 25-45 years with Graves' hyperthyroidism that later progressed to Graves' ophthalmopathy. CDR3s include the opening cysteine and the closing phenylalanine or tryptophan. D genes are given only for firm matches. Only part of the rows carry a size: once, few, many, or a class if the clone is expanded.

TRBJ1-5 | few | 13 | NA | TRBV10-3 | TGTGCCATCAGTGGGACGGTAAATCAGCCCCAGCATTTT | CAISGTVNQPQHF
TRBJ2-2 | many | 13 | NA | TRBV12-3/TRBV12-4 | TGTGCCAGCAGTTTACCCCAGGGCGGGGAGCTGTTTTTT | CASSLPQGGELFF
TRBJ1-1 | many | 13 | NA | TRBV12-3/TRBV12-4 | TGTGCCAGCAACACGGGACCCCGCCCTGAAGCTTTCTTT | CASNTGPRPEAFF
TRBJ2-3 | NA | 15 | NA | TRBV24-1 | TGTGCCACCAGTGAGGCCCCAAGTAGCACAGATACGCAGTATTTT | CATSEAPSSTDTQYF
TRBJ2-1 | NA | 13 | TRBD2 | TRBV6-1 | TGTGCCAGCAGTCCCGGACTAGGCAATGAGCAGTTCTTC | CASSPGLGNEQFF
TRBJ1-4 | NA | 15 | TRBD1 | TRBV4-1 | TGCGCCAGCAGCCGGGACAGGTGGGCTAATGAAAAACTGTTTTTT | CASSRDRWANEKLFF
TRBJ1-5 | few | 17 | NA | TRBV10-2 | TGCGCCAGCAGTGAGTTGTCTTCGCCTTATAGCAATCAGCCCCAGCATTTT | CASSELSSPYSNQPQHF
TRBJ1-4 | NA | 18 | TRBD1 | TRBV5-1 | TGCGCCAGCAGCCTCCGAGGGCAGGGGGCATATAATAATGAAAAACTGTTTTTT | CASSLRGQGAYNNEKLFF
TRBJ2-1 | many | 14 | TRBD2 | TRBV12-3/TRBV12-4 | TGTGCCAGCAGTAAGAGCGGGGCGTACAATGAGCAGTTCTTC | CASSKSGAYNEQFF
TRBJ2-7 | many | 14 | NA | TRBV7-9 | TGTGCCAGCAGCCTCATCCGGGGGCAGGACGAGCAGTACTTC | CASSLIRGQDEQYF
TRBJ1-3 | few | 14 | TRBD1 | TRBV4-1 | TGCGCCAGCTCTCTGACAGGGACGAGAAACACCATATATTTT | CASSLTGTRNTIYF
TRBJ1-1 | many | 12 | NA | TRBV20-1 | TGCAGTGCCGGACGGCAGACCACTGAAGCTTTCTTT | CSAGRQTTEAFF
TRBJ2-3 | NA | 17 | NA | TRBV6-1 | TGTGCCAGTCCCCCCGGTAGCGGACGGCGAACCACAGATACGCAGTATTTT | CASPPGSGRRTTDTQYF
TRBJ2-3 | many | 10 | NA | TRBV20-1 | TGCAGTGCAACTCCGGATACGCAGTATTTT | CSATPDTQYF
TRBJ1-1 | many | 13 | NA | TRBV6-1 | TGTGCCAGCAGTACCCGGGGATACACTGAAGCTTTCTTT | CASSTRGYTEAFF
TRBJ1-1 | few | 13 | NA | TRBV9 | TGTGCCAGCAGCGTAGGAGGGTTCTCGGAAGCTTTCTTT | CASSVGGFSEAFF
TRBJ2-1 | few | 13 | NA | TRBV6-1 | TGTGCCAGCAGTGAAGGGTCTACCCCTCGGGTGTTCTTC | CASSEGSTPRVFF
TRBJ2-5 | NA | 18 | TRBD2 | TRBV12-5 | TGTGCTAGTGGTTTGGTATTGAGTAGCGGGGGGCCATTAGAGACCCAGTACTTC | CASGLVLSSGGPLETQYF
TRBJ1-6 | few | 14 | TRBD1 | TRBV20-1 | TGCAGTGCTAAATTGACAGGGACCAATTCACCCCTCCACTTT | CSAKLTGTNSPLHF
TRBJ2-3 | NA | 14 | NA | TRBV16 | TGTGCCAGCAGCCGGGGACCTGACACAGATACGCAGTATTTT | CASSRGPDTDTQYF
TRBJ1-1 | many | 15 | NA | TRBV28 | TGTGCCAGCAGTTCCCCGGGGAGGTCGAACACTGAAGCTTTCTTT | CASSSPGRSNTEAFF
TRBJ2-2 | many | 13 | NA | TRBV6-1 | TGTGCCAGCAGCTACACGAACACCGGGGAGCTGTTTTTT | CASSYTNTGELFF
TRBJ2-5 | few | 12 | NA | TRBV20-1 | TGCAGTGCTAGGGTCCAAGCAGAGACCCAGTACTTC | CSARVQAETQYF
TRBJ2-7 | NA | 15 | TRBD2 | TRBV27 | TGTGCCAGCAGTTTACCTTGGCTAGCGGGTTACGAGCAGTACTTC | CASSLPWLAGYEQYF
TRBJ2-3 | NA | 11 | NA | TRBV10-2 | TGCGCCAGCAGGGTGGTAGATACGCAGTATTTT | CASRVVDTQYF
TRBJ2-5 | NA | 14 | NA | TRBV5-1 | TGCGCCAGCAGCTTGGGAGAAAACCAAGAGACCCAGTACTTC | CASSLGENQETQYF
TRBJ2-1 | many | 12 | TRBD1 | TRBV7-6 | TGTGCCAGCAGCCCCCCACAGGGGCAACAGTTCTTC | CASSPPQGQQFF
TRBJ2-2 | few | 15 | TRBD1 | TRBV30 | TGTGCCTGGAGTGTTGGACAGGGGGACACCGGGGAGCTGTTTTTT | CAWSVGQGDTGELFF
TRBJ2-3 | few | 16 | NA | TRBV12-3/TRBV12-4 | TGTGCCAGCAGTCCCAGACTAGAGAGAGCACAGGGTACGCTTTATTTT | CASSPRLERAQGTLYF
TRBJ2-3 | many | 15 | TRBD2 | TRBV3-1 | TGTGCCAGCAGCCACCACGGGACTAGTACAGATACGCAGTATTTT | CASSHHGTSTDTQYF
TRBJ2-3 | many | 13 | NA | TRBV18 | TGTGCCAGCTCTTTCGAGGCCGCAGATACGCAGTATTTT | CASSFEAADTQYF
TRBJ1-5 | NA | 14 | NA | TRBV19 | TGTGCCAGTGTGACAGTCCCTAGCAATCAGCCCCAGCATTTT | CASVTVPSNQPQHF
TRBJ1-4 | many | 15 | NA | TRBV20-1 | TGCAGTGTAGGATTCCTGGGGACAACTAATGAAAAACTGTTTTTT | CSVGFLGTTNEKLFF
TRBJ2-3 | many | 17 | TRBD2 | TRBV2 | TGTGCCAGCAGTCCCTCCGACTGGGTAGCGGGGGCGCATACGCAGTATTTT | CASSPSDWVAGAHTQYF
TRBJ1-5 | many | 14 | TRBD1 | TRBV6-1 | TGTGCCAGCAATCCGGGACAGGGCAATCAGCCCCAGCATTTT | CASNPGQGNQPQHF
TRBJ2-1 | NA | 18 | NA | TRBV7-9 | TGTGCCAGCAGCTCCAAAGGGACACCCACTATATTGAACAATGAGCAGTTCTTC | CASSSKGTPTILNNEQFF
TRBJ1-2 | NA | 12 | TRBD1 | TRBV29-1 | TGCAGCGGCCAACAGGGGAACTATGGCTACACCTTC | CSGQQGNYGYTF
TRBJ2-3 | NA | 14 | NA | TRBV10-3 | TGTGCCATCGCAGGGGGGACTAGCACAGATACGCAGTATTTT | CAIAGGTSTDTQYF
TRBJ2-5 | NA | 12 | NA | TRBV7-9 | TGTGCCAGCAGAGACCAGACCGAGACCCAGTACTTC | CASRDQTETQYF
TRBJ1-2 | NA | 14 | NA | TRBV11-2 | TGTGCCAGCACCAAATCGACCGCCCTTGGTGGCTACACCTTC | CASTKSTALGGYTF
TRBJ2-3 | many | 16 | NA | TRBV11-2 | TGTGCCAGCAGCGTCGCCCCTCCGAGGAGCACAGATACGCAGTATTTT | CASSVAPPRSTDTQYF
TRBJ2-7 | NA | 14 | NA | TRBV24-1 | TGTGCCACCGAGGTCATTCCTGGCGGGGACGAGCAGTACTTC | CATEVIPGGDEQYF
TRBJ2-7 | NA | 14 | TRBD2 | TRBV7-2 | TGTGCCAGCAGCCGTAGCGGGGGGGCCGGCGAGCAGTACTTC | CASSRSGGAGEQYF
TRBJ1-6 | many | 14 | NA | TRBV6-1 | TGTGCCAGCAGCCGAATTATACAGAATTCACCCCTCCACTTT | CASSRIIQNSPLHF
TRBJ2-3 | few | 14 | TRBD2 | TRBV5-1 | TGCGCCAGCAGCTTGGAACGGGGGGGCGGGCCGCAGTATTTT | CASSLERGGGPQYF
TRBJ1-1 | many | 13 | NA | TRBV20-1 | TGCAGTGCTAGCCCGGGACGCCATACTGAAGCTTTCTTT | CSASPGRHTEAFF
TRBJ2-3 | NA | 15 | TRBD2 | TRBV28 | TGTGCCAGCAGTTCTAGCGGGGGGGCCCGAGATACGCAGTATTTT | CASSSSGGARDTQYF
TRBJ1-6 | few | 16 | NA | TRBV7-2 | TGTGCCAGCAGCTTAATAGCGGGGGGAGATAATTCACCCCTCCACTTT | CASSLIAGGDNSPLHF
TRBJ2-3 | few | 16 | TRBD2 | TRBV20-1 | TGCAGTGCTATCCTTCCTAGCGGGGGCCGGGGAGATACGCAGTATTTT | CSAILPSGGRGDTQYF
TRBJ1-1 | few | 13 | NA | TRBV6-9 | TGTGCTCAGCGAGGGAGGAAGAACACTGAAGCTTTCTTT | CAQRGRKNTEAFF
TRBJ2-3 | many | 13 | NA | TRBV12-3/TRBV12-4 | TGTGCCAGCAGTTTGGGAGGTGTAGATACGCAGTATTTT | CASSLGGVDTQYF